One and the same sample provided the 11 T cell receptor beta chains below, sequenced in a study of graft-versus-host responses after intestinal transplantation. These receptors are not linked to any known antigen. Libraries were prepared by immunoSEQ multiplex PCR; TCRdb keeps only in-frame clonotypes and omits some of them. The sample consists of some 120,000 clones, 90% to 95% of them appearing once. The material sequenced was unstimulated CD8+ T cells sorted from spleen or lymph node cells, taken before transplant. The receptor source for this set is a human donor who was the organ donor for an intestinal transplant.

The gene calls are TRBV9 and TRBJ1-2; D not resolved. CDR3 length: 16 residues. Germline lookup yields CDR1 SGDLS and CDR2 YYNGEE. V lost 6 bases to trimming and J lost 7 bases, with 25 bases between them. The DNA for the CDR3 is TGTGCCAGCACCTTTCGTAGGGTGTTTGATCGTCGTGGCTACACCTTC. Its translation is CASTFRRVFDRRGYTF.

The chain is built from TRBV19 and TRBJ2-7, with a possible D match to TRBD2 (6 bases). Germline CDR1 is LNHDA and CDR2 is SQIVND (reference sequence). V shed 1 base and J shed 3 bases, with 10 bases lying between them. CDR3 length: 14 residues. The CDR3 region is CASSIAAGLYEQYF. DNA for the CDR3: TGTGCCAGTAGTATAGCGGCGGGACTCTACGAGCAGTACTTC.

The rearrangement uses TRBV27 and TRBJ1-2, with 12 bases that match TRBD1. This CDR3 has 20 residues. Per the germline V gene, CDR1 is MNHEY and CDR2 is SMNVEV (reference sequence). After removal of 5 bases from V and 3 bases from J, the junction contained 19 bases not matched to a gene. CDR3 region: CASSPQYPGQGASSHYGYTF. The CDR3 DNA reads as TGTGCCAGCAGTCCCCAATATCCGGGACAGGGGGCGAGTTCGCACTATGGCTACACCTTC.

V and J are TRBV19 and TRBJ2-7; the D is unclear. V was trimmed by 1 base and J by 0 bases, leaving 7 bases between them. Germline V gene sequence: CDR1 LNHDA, CDR2 SQIVND (reference sequence). This CDR3 has 14 residues. CDR3 nucleotides: TGTGCCAGTAGTATAGGAGCCGTCTCCTACGAGCAGTACTTC. The encoded protein is CASSIGAVSYEQYF.

The chain employs TRBV28 and TRBJ2-7, with D possibly being TRBD1 or TRBD2 (6 bases each). CDR3 size: 20 residues. V lost 5 bases and J lost 2, with 31 bases in between. Germline CDR1 reads MDHEN; CDR2 reads SYDVKM. The CDR3 loop reads CASSSQLPRGIRERPYEQYF. For the CDR3, the DNA is TGTGCCAGCAGTAGTCAACTTCCAAGGGGGATCCGGGAGAGACCCTACGAGCAGTACTTC.

Of note for this clone: Other DNA variants within this sample encode the same CDR3. The CDR3 sequence is CASSPGTGGYEQYF. CDR3 DNA: TGTGCCAGCAGTCCCGGGACAGGGGGCTACGAGCAGTACTTC. V usage is TRBV27 and J usage is TRBJ2-7; 11 bases map to TRBD1. V dropped 5 bases and J dropped 3; count of bases not matched to a gene: 3. The CDR3 contains 14 residues. Germline CDR1 and CDR2: MNHEY and SMNVEV (reference sequence).

In this sample, this clone turned up once. The chain has TRBV6-5 and TRBJ2-2; 7 bases align to TRBD2. Trimming cost V 3 bases and J 7 bases; bases outside gene matches: 11. This CDR3 is built from 16 residues. Germline V lookup: CDR1 MNHEY, CDR2 SVGAGI. CDR3 residues: CASSYTPREQSGELFF. The CDR3 bases are TGTGCCAGCAGTTATACCCCGCGGGAGCAAAGCGGGGAGCTGTTTTTT.

This sequence joins TRBV11-2 and TRBJ2-7; 7 nucleotides match TRBD2. Germline loops: CDR1 SGHAT, CDR2 FQNNGV. V dropped 0 bases and J dropped 5; count of bases not matched to a gene: 7. The CDR3 extends over 15 amino acids. Here the CDR3 DNA reads TGTGCCAGCAGCTTAGATCGAACTAGCGTCAACGAGCAGTACTTC. Protein: CASSLDRTSVNEQYF.

The chain employs TRBV7-3 and TRBJ1-1; D not resolved. Trimming removed 5 bases from V and 3 bases from J, with 10 bases in between. Germline CDR1 and CDR2: SGHTA and FQGTGA. This CDR3 comprises 13 residues. CDR3: CASSTDGYTEAFF. The CDR3 DNA follows: TGTGCCAGCAGCACAGACGGGTACACTGAAGCTTTCTTT.

The rearrangement joins TRBV6-5 to TRBJ2-7; 13 bases align to TRBD2. Per germline, CDR1 MNHEY and CDR2 SVGAGI. This CDR3 spans 14 amino acids. Germline trimming cut 5 bases from V and 4 bases from J; bases unmatched to any gene: 2. The CDR3 DNA is TGTGCCAGCAGTACTAGCGGGAGGGCATACGAGCAGTACTTC. Encoded protein: CASSTSGRAYEQYF.

This chain joins TRBV30 and TRBJ2-3, with a tentative D call TRBD2 (6 bases). The length of the CDR3 is 14 residues. V shed 5 bases and J shed 8 bases, with 20 bases lying between them. Germline CDR1 is GTSNPN and CDR2 is SVGIG (reference sequence). CDR3 nucleotides: TGTGCCTGGCAACAACACCCGGGACTTTTTACGCAGTATTTT. This sequence encodes CAWQQHPGLFTQYF.